This TCR beta chain was identified during a study of blood T cell repertoires in COVID-19. Study details: From the United States, Italy and Spain came samples of acute and convalescent COVID-19.

Authors' processing steps: Quantification of nucleated cells was approximated via reference gene primer amplification. Clones were read by immunoSEQ multiplex PCR, and TCRdb kept only the in-frame ones, dropping some. The D gene and trimming were derived from the DNA, and the V and J assignments and clone size from that table. The sample lists more than 300,000 clones, approximately 88% occurring once. This TCR was sampled from a man between 18 and 35 years old who had recovered from COVID-19. The sequenced sample consisted of peripheral blood.

The CDR3 spells CASSYAGQNNNEQFF. The CDR3 DNA is TGTGCCAGCAGTTACGCCGGACAGAATAATAATGAGCAGTTCTTC. The chain employs TRBV6-2 or TRBV6-3 and TRBJ2-1, with D possibly TRBD1 on 6 matching bases. Germline V gene data show CDR1 as MNHEY and CDR2 as SVGEGT. The CDR3 has 15 residues. V lost 2 bases and J lost 7, with 15 bases in between.